Following are 4 T cell receptor beta chains from one sample sequenced in a study of human thymus T cells. Measured with immunoSEQ multiplex PCR; TCRdb has only the in-frame clones, and not every one. The data contain tens of thousands of clones, over 85% of them singletons. Thymic material originated from resections removed in the course of corrective heart surgery. Sample: thymus tissue. The receptor set was obtained from a girl in the first two years of life with a congenital heart defect but otherwise immunologically healthy.

This chain uses TRBV10-3 with TRBJ1-2, with D possibly TRBD1 on 6 matching bases. The CDR3 totals 13 residues. V was shortened by 10 bases and J by 4 bases, with 16 bases between the two germline ends. CDR1 is ENHRY and CDR2 is SYGVKD in the germline V gene. DNA of the CDR3: TGTGCCACTGGACAGTCTCAGGGCTATGGCTACACCTTC. Translating gives CATGQSQGYGYTF.

This clone was recorded only once. The V call is TRBV21-1, the J call TRBJ1-4; no DNA check was done on the table's D call, TRBD1. TRBV21-1 is recorded as a pseudogene. The CDR3 extends over 15 amino acids. The CDR3 DNA follows: TGTGCCAGCAGCGGACAGGGACAGGGTTTCGAAAAACTGTTTTTT. The encoded protein is CASSGQGQGFEKLFF.

The rearrangement links TRBV5-1 to TRBJ1-4; tentative D call: TRBD1 (6 bases). Germline CDR1 is SGHRS and CDR2 is YFSETQ. The V gene lost 0 bases and the J gene lost 4 bases, with 10 bases spanning the gap. This CDR3 spans 15 amino acids. The CDR3 loop is CASSLDAGDNEKLFF. The CDR3 nucleotides read TGCGCCAGCAGCTTGGATGCAGGGGATAATGAAAAACTGTTTTTT.

V is TRBV10-1 and J is TRBJ2-3; TRBD1 matches 7 bases. The CDR3 covers 15 residues. Germline values: CDR1 WNHNN, CDR2 SYGVQD (reference sequence). Germline trimming cut 4 bases from V and 2 bases from J; bases unmatched to any gene: 6. The CDR3 loop is CASSGGQKNTDTQYF. For the CDR3, the DNA is TGCGCCAGCAGTGGGGGACAGAAGAACACAGATACGCAGTATTTT.